This T cell receptor beta chain comes out of a study of glioma-infiltrating T cells. Using RNA template, CDR3s of TCR alpha and beta were amplified with iRepertoire arm-PCR. TCRdb used MiXCR to reprocess the multiplex PCR reads, holding one entry per CDR3 protein. This sample yields roughly 120,000 distinct CDR3 sequences, of which around 23% are seen a single time; around 15% belongs to the top ten. Trimming took off 2 bases at V and 6 bases at J, with 16 bases between the two ends. The CDR3 is 15 residues long. Germline V gene sequence: CDR1 MNHNY, CDR2 SVGAGI (reference sequence). Study-level points and caveats: Above-expected tissue-blood divergence occurred in all gliomas, most in low-grade ones. Only very few CDR3 sequences appeared in both tissue and blood.

This clonotype has ten or more counts. Its antigen is as yet unknown. Input material: glioma tissue, nonneoplastic brain tissue, or PBMCs (not recorded which). The clonotype was recovered from a human donor with low-grade glioma or glioblastoma, undergoing nonglioma brain surgery, or in good health (not recorded which). The gene calls are TRBV6-6 and TRBJ2-5; a possible D gene is TRBD2 (6 bases). DNA for the CDR3: TGTGCCAGCAGTTACGATGGAGGGGTTGGGAAGACCCAGTACTTC. Translating gives CASSYDGGVGKTQYF.